These T cell receptor beta chains were read from a single sample in a study of blood T cell repertoires in COVID-19. Assay: immunoSEQ multiplex PCR; the TCRdb copy retains only in-frame clones and omits some. The sample has 200,000 to 250,000 clones, about nine tenths seen once. What was sequenced was peripheral blood. These receptors were obtained from a man aged 65 to 85 with acute or convalescent COVID-19. CDR3s include the opening cysteine and the closing phenylalanine or tryptophan. D genes are given only for firm matches. A clone size is listed for some rows: how often the clone was seen (once, few, many), or a class if it is expanded.

d_gene,abundance,j_gene,v_gene,CDR3aa,CDR3nt
TRBD1,once,TRBJ2-7,TRBV6-5,CASSPVTGGYEQYF,TGTGCCAGCAGTCCTGTGACAGGGGGCTACGAGCAGTACTTC
.,.,TRBJ1-6,TRBV10-3,CAISEPGYYNSPLHF,TGTGCCATCAGTGAGCCGGGATATTATAATTCACCCCTCCACTTT
TRBD1,.,TRBJ2-5,TRBV6-5,CASSFPGGRETQYF,TGTGCCAGCAGTTTCCCAGGGGGTAGAGAGACCCAGTACTTC
.,.,TRBJ2-7,TRBV30,CAWSVLLNYEQYF,TGTGCCTGGAGTGTCCTTCTTAACTACGAGCAGTACTTC
.,.,TRBJ1-5,TRBV7-2,CASSLDRIKPQHF,TGTGCCAGCAGCTTAGACAGGATCAAGCCCCAGCATTTT
.,.,TRBJ1-4,TRBV5-5,CASSSRTSGDGKLFF,TGTGCCAGCAGCTCGCGGACGTCCGGGGATGGAAAACTGTTTTTT
TRBD1,.,TRBJ1-1,TRBV19,CASSPWTGARGTEAFF,TGTGCCAGTAGTCCCTGGACAGGGGCGAGGGGCACTGAAGCTTTCTTT
TRBD1,.,TRBJ1-1,TRBV5-1,CASSLEGQGWDTEAFF,TGCGCCAGCAGCTTGGAGGGACAGGGGTGGGACACTGAAGCTTTCTTT
TRBD2,.,TRBJ2-5,TRBV29-1,CSVEDPSGRGETQYF,TGCAGCGTTGAGGACCCCTCAGGGAGGGGTGAGACCCAGTACTTC
TRBD1,.,TRBJ1-5,TRBV27,CASSQGAAQPQHF,TGTGCCAGCAGCCAGGGGGCGGCTCAGCCCCAGCATTTT
.,.,TRBJ1-1,TRBV10-3,CAISESTGNTEAFF,TGTGCCATCAGTGAGTCAACAGGGAACACTGAAGCTTTCTTT
.,.,TRBJ2-2,TRBV15,CATSRDAGWTGELFF,TGTGCCACCAGCAGAGATGCGGGTTGGACCGGGGAGCTGTTTTTT
.,.,TRBJ1-1,TRBV5-4,CASSSQGWDTEAFF,TGTGCCAGCAGCTCCCAGGGATGGGACACTGAAGCTTTCTTT
.,few,TRBJ1-5,TRBV27,CASSLRGGPQPQHF,TGTGCCAGCAGTTTAAGAGGTGGCCCTCAGCCCCAGCATTTT
.,.,TRBJ2-7,TRBV19,CASKQSNSGSYEQYF,TGTGCCAGTAAGCAGAGCAACAGTGGTTCCTACGAGCAGTACTTC
TRBD1,.,TRBJ2-5,TRBV10-3,CAISFRTGEKTQYF,TGTGCCATCAGTTTTAGGACAGGAGAAAAGACCCAGTACTTC
TRBD1,.,TRBJ1-6,TRBV5-4,CASSQAGQESNSPLHF,TGTGCCAGCAGCCAGGCGGGACAGGAATCCAATTCACCCCTCCACTTT
TRBD2,once,TRBJ2-1,TRBV28,CASKGGRIENEQFF,TGTGCCAGCAAAGGCGGGAGGATAGAAAATGAGCAGTTCTTC
.,.,TRBJ2-5,TRBV28,CASSSPMGGETQYF,TGTGCCAGCAGTTCCCCAATGGGGGGAGAGACCCAGTACTTC
.,.,TRBJ1-1,TRBV6-5,CASSYSRAGNTEAFF,TGTGCCAGCAGTTACTCCAGGGCAGGAAACACTGAAGCTTTCTTT
.,.,TRBJ2-7,TRBV6-2/TRBV6-3,CASSSVTYEQYF,TGTGCCAGCAGTTCCGTAACCTACGAGCAGTACTTC
.,few,TRBJ1-2,TRBV7-3,CASSLGGRRDDGYTF,TGTGCCAGCAGCCTCGGAGGACGGAGAGATGATGGCTACACCTTC
TRBD2,.,TRBJ2-1,TRBV7-3,CASSSARGEQFF,TGTGCCAGCAGTTCGGCGCGGGGGGAGCAGTTCTTC
.,.,TRBJ2-2,TRBV5-1,CASRMPSGANTGELFF,TGCGCCAGCAGAATGCCCTCCGGGGCGAACACCGGGGAGCTGTTTTTT
TRBD1,.,TRBJ1-2,TRBV19,CASRTTGGPYGYTF,TGTGCCAGTAGGACGACAGGGGGCCCCTATGGCTACACCTTC
.,.,TRBJ1-1,TRBV7-9,CASSLRTGQPTEAFF,TGTGCCAGCAGCTTAAGGACTGGACAGCCCACTGAAGCTTTCTTT
.,.,TRBJ1-2,TRBV10-1,CASSESAADGYTF,TGCGCCAGCAGTGAGTCCGCGGCAGATGGCTACACCTTC
.,.,TRBJ1-1,TRBV19,CASSMQGSTEAFF,TGTGCCAGTAGTATGCAGGGGAGCACTGAAGCTTTCTTT
.,.,TRBJ1-5,TRBV19,CASSIDTGNQPQHF,TGTGCCAGTAGTATAGATACGGGAAATCAGCCCCAGCATTTT
TRBD2,.,TRBJ2-1,TRBV4-2,CASSQDDIRTSGTNEQFF,TGTGCCAGCAGCCAAGATGATATTAGGACTAGCGGGACCAATGAGCAGTTCTTC
.,.,TRBJ2-7,TRBV7-8,CASSVKTSSYEQYF,TGTGCCAGCAGCGTAAAGACATCCTCCTACGAGCAGTACTTC
.,.,TRBJ1-2,TRBV7-8,CASSQSRTGSGGYTF,TGTGCCAGCAGCCAATCACGTACAGGATCAGGTGGCTACACCTTC
.,.,TRBJ1-1,TRBV2,CASRGDTKNTEAFF,TGTGCCAGCAGGGGGGACACAAAGAACACTGAAGCTTTCTTT
TRBD2,.,TRBJ2-3,TRBV7-3,CASSLEGLAADTQYF,TGTGCCAGCAGCTTAGAGGGGCTAGCGGCAGATACGCAGTATTTT
.,.,TRBJ2-6,TRBV6-2/TRBV6-3,CASSKQTGHGANVLTF,TGTGCCAGCAGTAAACAAACCGGACATGGGGCCAACGTCCTGACTTTC
.,.,TRBJ1-5,TRBV27,CASSPGNSNQPQHF,TGTGCCAGCAGTCCGGGAAATAGCAATCAGCCCCAGCATTTT
.,.,TRBJ2-3,TRBV14,CASSQGQASDTQYF,TGTGCCAGCAGCCAAGGACAGGCATCAGATACGCAGTATTTT
.,once,TRBJ2-7,TRBV27,CASSLGPRGGSYEQYF,TGTGCCAGCAGTTTAGGGCCCCGCGGAGGAAGCTACGAGCAGTACTTC
TRBD1,.,TRBJ2-5,TRBV6-5,CASSYRYRGTQETQYF,TGTGCCAGCAGTTACCGGTACAGGGGAACTCAAGAGACCCAGTACTTC
TRBD1,.,TRBJ2-7,TRBV11-2,CASSLAPTGLYEQYF,TGTGCCAGCAGCTTAGCCCCGACAGGGCTTTACGAGCAGTACTTC
.,.,TRBJ1-1,TRBV2,CASSEERVGTEAFF,TGTGCCAGCAGTGAAGAGAGGGTGGGAACTGAAGCTTTCTTT
.,.,TRBJ2-1,TRBV11-2,CASSLASNEQFF,TGTGCCAGCAGCTTAGCTAGTAATGAGCAGTTCTTC
TRBD2,.,TRBJ2-7,TRBV19,CASSISGSKYEQYF,TGTGCCAGTAGTATTAGCGGGAGTAAGTACGAGCAGTACTTC
.,.,TRBJ2-2,TRBV12-3/TRBV12-4,CASTLRDGELFF,TGTGCCAGCACCCTTCGAGACGGGGAGCTGTTTTTT
.,.,TRBJ2-4,TRBV30,CAWDLPGGNIQYF,TGTGCCTGGGACTTACCGGGTGGGAACATTCAGTACTTC
.,few,TRBJ2-7,TRBV7-8,CASSQPGFHEQYF,TGTGCCAGCAGCCAACCAGGTTTCCACGAGCAGTACTTC
.,.,TRBJ1-1,TRBV6-5,CASSYGGTYEGEAFF,TGTGCCAGCAGTTACGGTGGCACCTATGAGGGTGAAGCTTTCTTT
TRBD2,.,TRBJ2-7,TRBV9,CASSVGLAGGLYEQYF,TGTGCCAGCAGCGTAGGACTAGCGGGAGGGCTTTACGAGCAGTACTTC
.,.,TRBJ2-2,TRBV9,CASSTREQNTGELFF,TGTGCCAGCAGCACCCGAGAGCAGAACACCGGGGAGCTGTTTTTT
TRBD1,.,TRBJ2-1,TRBV24-1,CATSDYRGISYNEQFF,TGTGCCACCAGTGACTACAGGGGTATTTCCTACAATGAGCAGTTCTTC
.,.,TRBJ2-7,TRBV5-4,CASSLVVAESYEQYF,TGTGCCAGCAGCTTAGTCGTCGCAGAATCCTACGAGCAGTACTTC
TRBD1,.,TRBJ1-1,TRBV25-1,CASSSRGASNTEAFF,TGTGCCAGCAGTTCCAGGGGGGCATCGAACACTGAAGCTTTCTTT
TRBD1,.,TRBJ2-7,TRBV6-5,CASLGQGPSYEQYF,TGTGCCAGCTTAGGACAGGGGCCCTCCTACGAGCAGTACTTC
TRBD2,.,TRBJ2-3,TRBV5-8,CASSPRAGGADTQYF,TGTGCCAGCAGCCCTCGGGCGGGAGGGGCAGATACGCAGTATTTT
TRBD2,.,TRBJ2-7,TRBV3-1/TRBV3-2,CASSQGTSGSHYEQYF,TGTGCCAGCAGCCAAGGTACTAGCGGGAGTCACTACGAGCAGTACTTC
TRBD1,.,TRBJ1-3,TRBV28,CASSSPSGGHSSGNTIYF,TGTGCCAGCAGTTCCCCTTCAGGGGGTCACAGCTCTGGAAACACCATATATTTT
.,.,TRBJ1-5,TRBV2,CASKLERDNQPQHF,TGTGCCAGCAAACTTGAACGGGACAATCAGCCCCAGCATTTT
.,.,TRBJ2-1,TRBV3-1/TRBV3-2,CASSLQGRVAYNEQFF,TGTGCCAGCAGCCTCCAGGGGCGGGTGGCCTACAATGAGCAGTTCTTC
.,.,TRBJ2-1,TRBV20-1,CSASRGGEQFF,TGCAGTGCTAGCCGCGGAGGTGAGCAGTTCTTC